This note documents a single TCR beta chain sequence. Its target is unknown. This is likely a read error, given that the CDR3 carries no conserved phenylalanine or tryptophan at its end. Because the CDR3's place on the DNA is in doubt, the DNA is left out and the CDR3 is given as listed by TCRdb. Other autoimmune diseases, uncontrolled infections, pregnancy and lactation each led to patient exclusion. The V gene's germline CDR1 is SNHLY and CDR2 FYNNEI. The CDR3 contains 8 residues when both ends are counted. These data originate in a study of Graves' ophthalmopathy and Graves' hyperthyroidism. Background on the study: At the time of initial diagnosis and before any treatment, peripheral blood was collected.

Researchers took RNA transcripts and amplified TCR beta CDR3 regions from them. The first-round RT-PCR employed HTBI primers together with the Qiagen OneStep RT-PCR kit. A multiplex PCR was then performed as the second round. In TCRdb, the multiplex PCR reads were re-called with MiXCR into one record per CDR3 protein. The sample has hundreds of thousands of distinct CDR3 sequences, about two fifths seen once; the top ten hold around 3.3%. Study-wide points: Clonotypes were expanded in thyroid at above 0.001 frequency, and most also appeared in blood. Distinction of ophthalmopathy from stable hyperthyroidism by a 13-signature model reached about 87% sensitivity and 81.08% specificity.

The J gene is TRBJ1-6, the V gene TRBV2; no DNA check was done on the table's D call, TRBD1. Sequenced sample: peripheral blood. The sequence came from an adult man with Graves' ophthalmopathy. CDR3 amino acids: CASTPRKV.